These 19 T cell receptor beta chains came from one sample sequenced in a study of blood T cell repertoires in COVID-19. Sequenced by immunoSEQ multiplex PCR; TCRdb stores in-frame clones only, minus some. Seen here are 45,000 to 65,000 clones, around nine tenths observed once, and the top ten hold about a quarter. The specimen sequenced was peripheral blood. These receptors came from a human donor in a cohort sampled during active COVID-19.

The rearrangement links TRBV3-1 (or the pseudogene TRBV3-2) to TRBJ2-7, with no clear D. Germline V lookup: CDR1 LGHDT, CDR2 YNNKEL (reference sequence). Trimming pared 3 bases from V and 0 bases from J, leaving 3 bases between. The CDR3 sequence is 12 residues long. CDR3: CASSHVSYEQYF. DNA of the CDR3: TGTGCCAGCAGCCACGTCTCCTACGAGCAGTACTTC.

The chain joins TRBV18 to TRBJ2-3; tentatively, D is TRBD2 (5 bases). CDR1 is KGHSH, CDR2 LQKENI, per germline. V gave up 5 bases and J gave up 3 bases, with 9 bases separating them. The CDR3 length is 13 residues. The CDR3 DNA reads TGTGCCAGCTCATTGCCGGGGACAGATACGCAGTATTTT. Its protein product is CASSLPGTDTQYF.

This clone was observed a few times. The genes are TRBV7-3 and TRBJ2-2, with TRBD2 matching over 11 bases. Germline CDR1 SGHTA, CDR2 FQGTGA. CDR3 length equals 16 residues. Trimming cost V 5 bases and J 2 bases; bases outside gene matches: 4. In DNA, the CDR3 is TGTGCCAGCAGCCCGACTAGCGGGGCTAACACCGGGGAGCTGTTTTTT. Translation gives CASSPTSGANTGELFF.

The chain has TRBV7-6 and TRBJ1-1, with D perhaps matching TRBD1 (6 bases). This CDR3 region has 15 residues. Germline V gene sequence: CDR1 SGHVS, CDR2 FNYEAQ. V lost 5 bases and J lost 0, with 13 bases in between. The DNA for the CDR3 is TGTGCCAGCAGCACCGTACAGGGCTTGAACACTGAAGCTTTCTTT. Translating gives CASSTVQGLNTEAFF. Full variable domain (missing parts from reference TRBV7-6 and TRBJ1-1): GAGVSQSPRYKVTKRGQDVALRCDPISGHVSLYWYRQALGQGPEFLTYFNYEAQQDKSGLPNDRFSAERPEGSISTLTIQRTEQRDSAMYRCASSTVQGLNTEAFFGQGTRLTVV.

J is TRBJ2-4 and V is TRBV14; TRBD1 might be the D (5 bases). V lost 0 bases and J 9 bases, leaving 9 bases between the germline ends. CDR1 is SGHDN and CDR2 is FVKESK in the germline V gene. The CDR3 spans 13 residues. CDR3 nucleotide sequence: TGTGCCAGCAGCCAAGAACGAGACAGCATTCAGTACTTC. It is translated as CASSQERDSIQYF.

This clone occurred once. The CDR3 DNA follows: TGCGCCAGCAGCTTCAGGGGGTTAGGTGGCTACACCTTC. This sequence encodes CASSFRGLGGYTF. This sequence joins TRBV5-1 and TRBJ1-2; TRBD1 matches at 7 bases. The CDR3 is 13 amino acids. V dropped 2 bases and J dropped 7; count of bases not matched to a gene: 5. CDR1 and CDR2 from the germline V gene are SGHRS and YFSETQ. The full variable domain, completed using reference TRBV5-1 and TRBJ1-2, is KAGVTQTPRYLIKTRGQQVTLSCSPISGHRSVSWYQQTPGQGLQFLFEYFSETQRNKGNFPGRFSGRQFSNSRSEMNVSTLELGDSALYLCASSFRGLGGYTFGSGTRLTVV.

The rearrangement uses TRBV3-1 (or the pseudogene TRBV3-2) and TRBJ2-1, with 9 bases aligning to TRBD1. The CDR3 loop spans 17 amino acids. Germline CDR1 reads LGHDT; CDR2 reads YNNKEL (reference sequence). The junction had 6 bases not matched to a gene; V was cut back by 3 bases and J by 0 bases. This chain's CDR3 is CASSHGTGMSSYNEQFF. The CDR3 coding sequence is TGTGCCAGCAGCCATGGGACAGGGATGAGCTCCTACAATGAGCAGTTCTTC.

The chain has TRBV12-5 and TRBJ1-6, with a possible D match to TRBD1 (5 bases). The CDR3 runs to 16 residues. Trimming stripped 6 bases from V and 9 bases from J, with 21 bases between. Germline assignment: CDR1 LGHNT and CDR2 FRNRAP. In DNA form, the CDR3 reads TGTGCTAGTGGGCTACCTCAAAGGACAAGGGGTTCACCCCTCCACTTT. Amino acid sequence: CASGLPQRTRGSPLHF.

The chain couples TRBV19 to TRBJ1-2; a weak D match, TRBD1 (5 bases). This CDR3 is 14 amino acids long. Trimming cost V 7 bases and J 5 bases, with 17 bases left between them. Germline V lookup: CDR1 LNHDA, CDR2 SQIVND (reference sequence). CDR3 nucleotides: TGTGCCAGTAACTCCCTGACAGAACTTTATGGCTACACCTTC. This encodes CASNSLTELYGYTF. Filled out from reference TRBV19 and TRBJ1-2, the complete variable domain reads DGGITQSPKYLFRKEGQNVTLSCEQNLNHDAMYWYRQDPGQGLRLIYYSQIVNDFQKGDIAEGYSVSREKKESFPLTVTSAQKNPTAFYLCASNSLTELYGYTFGSGTRLTVV.

The chain couples TRBV3-1 (or the pseudogene TRBV3-2) to TRBJ2-1; tentative D call: TRBD2 (6 bases). The ends were cut back, 9 bases at V and 0 bases at J, with 21 bases in the middle. This CDR3 is built from 17 residues. Per the germline V gene, CDR1 is LGHDT and CDR2 is YNNKEL (reference sequence). CDR3 coding DNA: TGTGCCAGGGAAATACCGGGACTTCAGAGCTCCTACAATGAGCAGTTCTTC. Translation: CAREIPGLQSSYNEQFF.

The rearrangement links TRBV30 to TRBJ1-6; no clear D. Deletions cut 1 base from V and 5 bases from J, with 9 bases between. The germline CDR1 and CDR2 sequences are GTSNPN and SVGIG (reference sequence). The CDR3 sequence is 14 residues long. CDR3 sequence (DNA): TGTGCCTGGAGTGGCGGGCAGGATAATTCACCCCTCCACTTT. Translating it yields CAWSGGQDNSPLHF.

CDR3 sequence (DNA): TGTGCCAGCAGCTCCTTCGGCCGCGGGGGGGCCCAGTTCGATGAGCAGTTCTTC. It is translated as CASSSFGRGGAQFDEQFF. V and J are TRBV7-9 and TRBJ2-1, with TRBD2 identical over 9 bases. The V and J ends lost 4 bases and 8 bases, in that order; junction bases with no gene match: 18. The CDR3 totals 18 residues. CDR1 is SEHNR, CDR2 FQNEAQ, per germline (reference sequence). Combining the CDR3 with reference TRBV7-9 and TRBJ2-1 gives the whole variable domain DTGVSQNPRHKITKRGQNVTFRCDPISEHNRLYWYRQTLGQGPEFLTYFQNEAQLEKSRLLSDRFSAERPKGSFSTLEIQRTEQGDSAMYLCASSSFGRGGAQFDEQFFGPGTRLTVL.

The V gene is TRBV24-1, the J gene TRBJ1-5; the D is unclear. This CDR3 has 11 residues. V dropped 9 bases and J dropped 5 bases, with 7 bases sitting between them. Germline CDR1 is KGHDR and CDR2 is SFDVKD. The CDR3 bases are TGTGCCACCGGAGCAGATCAGCCCCAGCATTTT. Protein product: CATGADQPQHF.

This rearrangement joins TRBV5-6 to TRBJ2-7, with TRBD2 as a possible D gene (5 bases). Trimming took 3 bases from V and 6 from J, leaving 13 bases between them. The germline V gene encodes CDR1 SGHDT and CDR2 YYEEEE. There are 13 residues in the CDR3. The CDR3 sequence is CASSSLNSGEQYV. CDR3 sequence (DNA): TGTGCCAGCAGCTCATTAAACAGCGGCGAGCAGTACGTC.

The chain has TRBV7-2 and TRBJ2-2, with D maybe TRBD1 (6 bases). The CDR3 consists of 15 residues. CDR1 is SGHTA and CDR2 is FQGNSA in the germline V gene. V lost 0 bases, J lost 4 bases, and 9 bases lay in between. This CDR3 reads CASSLAQGSTGELFF. In nucleotides, the CDR3 is TGTGCCAGCAGCTTAGCACAGGGCTCCACCGGGGAGCTGTTTTTT.

The gene calls are TRBV3-1 (or the pseudogene TRBV3-2) and TRBJ2-5, with TRBD2 matching over 9 bases. From germline, CDR1 is LGHDT and CDR2 YNNKEL (reference sequence). This CDR3 comprises 15 residues. J gave up 4 bases and V 0 bases, and 3 bases lay outside the gene matches. The CDR3 nucleotides are TGTGCCAGCAGCCAAGACCCTAGCGGGGCAGAGACCCAGTACTTC. Protein: CASSQDPSGAETQYF.

The chain links TRBV2 to TRBJ2-3; 8 nucleotides agree with TRBD2. J gave up 3 bases and V 8 bases, and 10 bases lay outside the gene matches. Germline CDR1 is SNHLY and CDR2 is FYNNEI. The CDR3 covers 15 residues. This CDR3 reads CASVGPGGRTDTQYF. CDR3 in DNA: TGTGCCAGCGTCGGCCCGGGAGGGAGGACAGATACGCAGTATTTT.

The chain joins TRBV5-1 to TRBJ2-7, with 11 positions matching TRBD2. The V and J ends lost 4 bases and 6 bases, in that order; junction bases with no gene match: 9. Germline lookup yields CDR1 SGHRS and CDR2 YFSETQ. The CDR3 is 15 residues long. The CDR3 here is CASSPGLAGGGEQYV. In nucleotides, the CDR3 is TGCGCCAGCAGCCCTGGACTAGCGGGCGGAGGCGAGCAGTACGTC.

The rearrangement joins TRBV6-6 to TRBJ1-5, with D unclear. There are 13 residues in the CDR3. From germline, CDR1 is MNHNY and CDR2 SVGAGI (reference sequence). V lost 7 bases to trimming and J lost 0 bases, with 7 bases between them. The CDR3 DNA is TGTGCCAGCACAGAATTTAGCAATCAGCCCCAGCATTTT. Residues: CASTEFSNQPQHF.